This T cell receptor (beta chain) was identified during a study of T-cell reconstitution after alpha-beta-depleted transplantation in children. Germline-derived CDR1 and CDR2 are MNHEY and SVGEGT. This CDR3 has 17 residues. The ends were cut back, 6 bases at V and 0 bases at J, with 15 bases in the middle. Unique molecular identifiers were used in preparing the TCRbeta library. Each CDR3 protein gets one entry after TCRdb re-called the PCR reads with MiXCR. The sample has 70,000 to 95,000 distinct CDR3 sequences, approximately 12% seen once. In its sample, this clonotype was seen many times. Sequencing used PBMCs from the stem cell graft donor, obtained from the stem cell graft. The source is a human donor who donated a stem cell graft to a child with inherited bone marrow failure. The chain carries TRBV6-2 or TRBV6-3 and TRBJ1-6, with D perhaps TRBD1 (5 bases). CDR3 sequence (DNA): TGTGCCAGCAGCCCCCCCGGGACGAGCTCCTATAATTCACCCCTCCACTTT. Its protein product is CASSPPGTSSYNSPLHF.